A single sample gave rise to the 21 T cell receptor beta chains below, sequenced in a study of shared clonotypes between healthy human individuals (TCRdb year 2020). The library was prepared using the immunoSEQ multiplex PCR assay. Here the immuneACCESS table is served through TCRdb, limited to in-frame sequences with V and J called. Missing clones are a known gap in these copies; in checked studies unresolved V genes cover under half, and the rest lacks a known reason. The sample records millions of clones, more than 80% of which are singletons. 0.39% of the sample belongs to the ten largest clones. The sample comprised naive CD4+ T cells from PBMCs. The cell subset or site label for this specimen denotes: CD45RA+ positively selected. All receptors come from a man between 18 and 29 years old in good health. Some clones in this sample may be carry-over from other donors' samples.

The chain recombines TRBV18 with TRBJ1-1; D is uncertain. The CDR3 totals 14 residues. Trimming pared 4 bases from V and 0 bases from J, leaving 9 bases between. Germline CDR1 KGHSH, CDR2 LQKENI. The CDR3 sequence: CASSQQILNTEAFF. In nucleotides, the CDR3 is TGTGCCAGCTCACAGCAGATTCTGAACACTGAAGCTTTCTTT. The variable domain in full, with the rest retrieved from reference TRBV18 and TRBJ1-1, is NAGVMQNPRHLVRRRGQEARLRCSPMKGHSHVYWYRQLPEEGLKFMVYLQKENIIDESGMPKERFSAEFPKEGPSILRIQQVVRGDSAAYFCASSQQILNTEAFFGQGTRLTVV.

This chain links TRBV5-1 with TRBJ2-3; D gene ambiguous. Deletions cut 4 bases from V and 6 bases from J, with 15 bases between. Per the germline V gene, CDR1 is SGHRS and CDR2 is YFSETQ. The CDR3 runs 14 residues. The CDR3 DNA sequence: TGCGCCAGCAGCCCCCTGGGGTTTGAGGATACGCAGTATTTT. Translation: CASSPLGFEDTQYF.

The chain is built from TRBV6-1 and TRBJ1-2; a possible D gene is TRBD1 (5 bases). Trimming left V 2 bases short and J 6 bases short, with 22 bases between. The CDR3 has 17 amino acids. Germline V gene sequence: CDR1 MNHNS, CDR2 SASEGT. In DNA form, the CDR3 reads TGTGCCAGCAGTGAAACAAATAATCGGCAGGGAGGTAATGGCTACACCTTC. Translation gives CASSETNNRQGGNGYTF.

The chain joins TRBV7-3 to TRBJ2-3; 16 bases are shared with TRBD2. CDR3 length: 17 residues. Losses at the gene ends were 5 bases for V and 5 bases for J; bases not matched to a gene: 7. The germline gives CDR1 SGHTA, CDR2 FQGTGA. The chain's CDR3 is CASSRGLAGGMVDTQYF. CDR3 in DNA: TGTGCCAGCAGCCGGGGACTAGCGGGAGGGATGGTAGATACGCAGTATTTT.

This chain joins TRBV4-1 and TRBJ2-3; 11 bases agree with TRBD2. V trimming: 3 bases; J trimming: 6 bases; junction bases outside the gene matches: 5. Looked up from germline, CDR1 is MGHRA and CDR2 is YSYEKL. The CDR3 extends over 15 amino acids. The CDR3: CASSHPSGRLDTQYF. CDR3 coding DNA: TGCGCCAGCAGCCATCCTAGCGGGAGGCTGGATACGCAGTATTTT.

The V call is TRBV27, the J call TRBJ1-3, with D tentatively TRBD1 (6 bases). Germline lookup yields CDR1 MNHEY and CDR2 SMNVEV (reference sequence). V was shortened by 5 bases and J by 0 bases, with 20 bases between the two germline ends. The CDR3 runs to 18 residues. CDR3 nucleotide sequence: TGTGCCAGCAGTAAAGGGGGGACGGTGCCCTTCTCTGGAAACACCATATATTTT. Translated, it gives CASSKGGTVPFSGNTIYF.

This clone was observed a single time. The chain joins TRBV5-4 to TRBJ2-7; 13 bases are shared with TRBD2. After removal of 4 bases from V and 3 bases from J, the junction contained 13 bases not matched to a gene. The CDR3 sequence is 18 residues long. Germline CDR1 reads SGHNT; CDR2 reads YYREEE (reference sequence). The CDR3 nucleotides are TGTGCCAGCAGCCCTACGGCCGGGACTAGCGGGAATATCTACGAGCAGTACTTC. Translation: CASSPTAGTSGNIYEQYF.

This rearrangement joins TRBV6-5 to TRBJ2-3, with D perhaps TRBD1 (5 bases). Trimming removed 0 bases from V and 0 bases from J, with 10 bases in between. The germline V gene encodes CDR1 MNHEY and CDR2 SVGAGI. The CDR3 is 16 residues long. This CDR3 reads CASSYSGARSTDTQYF. The DNA of the CDR3 is TGTGCCAGCAGTTACTCAGGGGCCAGGAGCACAGATACGCAGTATTTT.

The chain recombines TRBV29-1 with TRBJ2-5, with 9 positions matching TRBD2. This CDR3 has 14 amino acids. Germline V gene sequence: CDR1 SQVTM, CDR2 ANQGSEA. Unmatched junction bases numbered 9, after V lost 7 bases and J lost 3 bases. For the CDR3, the DNA is TGCAGCGCGACGACTAGCGGAGTTGAAGAGACCCAGTACTTC. It encodes CSATTSGVEETQYF.

This clone has just a few counts. This chain joins TRBV7-9 and TRBJ1-1, with D perhaps TRBD1 (6 bases). CDR3 length: 15 residues. Germline CDR1 and CDR2: SEHNR and FQNEAQ (reference sequence). Trimming shortened V by 6 bases and J by 0 bases, and 14 bases separated the two germline ends. CDR3 region: CASRITGQLNTEAFF. CDR3 in DNA: TGTGCCAGCAGAATAACAGGACAGCTGAACACTGAAGCTTTCTTT.

The chain links TRBV10-2 to TRBJ1-3; 7 nucleotides match TRBD1. Germline V gives CDR1 WSHSY, CDR2 SAAADI. V was clipped by 6 bases and J by 1 base; unmatched bases: 6. The CDR3 has 15 amino acids. For the CDR3, the DNA is TGCGCCAGCAGGGACGGGACAGCATCTGGAAACACCATATATTTT. It translates to CASRDGTASGNTIYF.

This clone came up a few times. This rearrangement joins TRBV28 to TRBJ1-1; D not certain. The CDR3 sequence is 11 residues long. CDR1 MDHEN and CDR2 SYDVKM come from the germline V gene. Trimming removed 8 bases at V and 3 bases at J, with 7 bases between. The CDR3 spells CASRVDTEAFF. In DNA form, the CDR3 reads TGTGCCAGCCGTGTCGACACTGAAGCTTTCTTT.

The chain carries TRBV5-1 and TRBJ2-2, with a possible D match to TRBD1 (5 bases). Trimming pared 5 bases from V and 0 bases from J, leaving 14 bases between. The CDR3 is 16 amino acids. The germline V gene encodes CDR1 SGHRS and CDR2 YFSETQ. The chain's CDR3 is CASSRTGYANTGELFF. The CDR3 region has the DNA TGCGCCAGCAGTAGAACAGGATATGCGAACACCGGGGAGCTGTTTTTT.

This chain connects TRBV7-6 to TRBJ2-3; D is uncertain. This CDR3 is 13 amino acids long. Germline-derived CDR1 and CDR2 are SGHVS and FNYEAQ. The V end lost 1 base, the J end lost 2 bases, and 4 bases lay between the germline ends. The CDR3 DNA reads TGTGCCAGCAGCTTAGGTACCACAGATACGCAGTATTTT. Protein sequence: CASSLGTTDTQYF.

This clone occurred a few times. The chain combines TRBV7-3 with TRBJ1-4; maybe TRBD1 (6 bases). Looked up from germline, CDR1 is SGHTA and CDR2 is FQGTGA. With 2 bases removed from V and 10 bases from J, the gap between germline ends came to 14 bases. This CDR3 region has 14 residues. The CDR3 nucleotides read TGTGCCAGCAGCTTAGCGATGGCACAGGGAAAACTGTTTTTT. It translates to CASSLAMAQGKLFF.

The V gene is TRBV18, the J gene TRBJ2-7; TRBD1 matches at 7 bases. CDR3 length equals 15 residues. The junction had 9 bases not matched to a gene; V was cut back by 6 bases and J by 1 base. In germline, CDR1 is KGHSH, CDR2 LQKENI. The CDR3 DNA follows: TGTGCCAGCTCTCTCACAGGGGAAATTTCCTACGAGCAGTACTTC. Protein sequence: CASSLTGEISYEQYF.

The V call is TRBV30, the J call TRBJ2-5; 11 nucleotides line up with TRBD2. Germline lookup yields CDR1 GTSNPN and CDR2 SVGIG (reference sequence). The CDR3 has 14 residues. V lost 5 bases to trimming and J lost 7 bases; unmatched junction nucleotides: 9. CDR3 loop: CAWALAGGPGTQYF. CDR3 bases: TGTGCCTGGGCATTAGCGGGAGGGCCTGGGACCCAGTACTTC.

The genes are TRBV5-1 and TRBJ2-5; 9 positions agree with TRBD1. The trim removed 6 bases at V and 4 bases at J, leaving 7 bases unmatched. Per germline, CDR1 SGHRS and CDR2 YFSETQ. The CDR3 consists of 14 residues. CDR3 residues: CASNIQGAGETQYF. In nucleotides, the CDR3 is TGCGCCAGCAACATACAGGGGGCGGGAGAGACCCAGTACTTC.

The chain carries TRBV14 and TRBJ2-3; D remains unclear. The V end lost 1 base, the J end lost 2 bases, and 13 bases lay between the germline ends. Looked up from germline, CDR1 is SGHDN and CDR2 is FVKESK. CDR3 length: 16 residues. DNA of the CDR3: TGTGCCAGCAGCCAAGCTCCGGAGTTTAACACAGATACGCAGTATTTT. It yields the protein CASSQAPEFNTDTQYF.

The chain links TRBV5-1 to TRBJ2-4; 9 bases line up with TRBD1. V trimming: 6 bases; J trimming: 6 bases; junction bases outside the gene matches: 4. In germline, CDR1 is SGHRS, CDR2 YFSETQ. This CDR3 has 13 residues. The CDR3 nucleotides are TGCGCCAGCATGTCGGACAGGGGAAACATTCAGTACTTC. Encoded protein: CASMSDRGNIQYF.

This chain joins TRBV6-5 and TRBJ2-1; 7 bases are a match to TRBD2. This CDR3 is 16 amino acids long. The V and J ends lost 0 bases and 8 bases, in that order; junction bases with no gene match: 10. From germline, CDR1 is MNHEY and CDR2 SVGAGI. The CDR3 region has the DNA TGTGCCAGCAGTTACTCGCCCTCGGGGGGTTTCTATGAGCAGTTCTTC. Residues: CASSYSPSGGFYEQFF.